Following are 2 T cell receptor beta chains from one sample sequenced in a study of blood T cell repertoires in COVID-19. TCRdb's copy holds only in-frame clones and misses some; the assay was immunoSEQ multiplex PCR. The data contain around 230,000 clones, around 88% of them singletons. What was sequenced was peripheral blood. These TCRs come from a woman in her forties or fifties with acute or convalescent COVID-19.

The gene calls are TRBV13 and TRBJ2-3, with D tentatively TRBD2 (6 bases). The CDR3 is 15 residues long. V lost 5 bases, J lost 6 bases, and 18 bases lay in between. Germline CDR1 is PRHDT and CDR2 is FYEKMQ (reference sequence). CDR3 residues: CASSHGTLGGDTQYF. As DNA, the CDR3 is TGTGCCAGCAGCCACGGGACTCTAGGAGGTGATACGCAGTATTTT.

V and J are TRBV11-2 and TRBJ1-1; TRBD1 is a possible D gene (5 bases). Trimming cost V 0 bases and J 1 base, with 15 bases left between them. From germline, CDR1 is SGHAT and CDR2 FQNNGV. The length of the CDR3 is 17 residues. CDR3 amino acids: CASSLDGFETANTEAFF. In DNA form, the CDR3 reads TGTGCCAGCAGCTTAGACGGGTTTGAGACAGCGAACACTGAAGCTTTCTTT.